This TCR beta chain was observed in a study of T cell repertoires in cytomegalovirus infection. Study details: Indications came from public TCR beta signatures; they pointed to CMV infection and to a matching HLA type. Study conclusions and caveats: CMV-specific TCR beta clonotypes restricted by HLA-C were the ones dominating the ex vivo response. Carriers of CMV and the relevant HLA type were discriminated by public TCR beta frequency.

TCRdb called the reads again in MiXCR, with one record for every CDR3 protein. The sample yields more than 400,000 distinct CDR3 sequences, about a quarter seen once. This clonotype was counted many times. Its antigen is not identified. The germline CDR1 and CDR2 sequences are SGHTA and FQGNSA. The CDR3 is 14 residues long. Between the trimmed V and J ends, which lost 6 bases and 3 bases, there was a span of 13 bases. Sequencing input: PBMCs. The V and J genes are TRBV7-2 and TRBJ2-3, with a tentative D call TRBD1 (6 bases). This clonotype was obtained from a human donor in good health (CMV status not recorded). Some clones in this sample may be carry-over from other donors' samples. CDR3: CASRPQRGTDTQYF. The CDR3 nucleotides are TGTGCCAGCAGACCTCAGAGGGGGACAGATACGCAGTATTTT. Drawing the rest from reference TRBV7-2 and TRBJ2-3, the complete variable domain is GAGVSQSPSNKVTEKGKDVELRCDPISGHTALYWYRQSLGQGLEFLIYFQGNSAPDKSGLPSDRFSAERTGGSVSTLTIQRTQQEDSAVYLCASRPQRGTDTQYFGPGTRLTVL.